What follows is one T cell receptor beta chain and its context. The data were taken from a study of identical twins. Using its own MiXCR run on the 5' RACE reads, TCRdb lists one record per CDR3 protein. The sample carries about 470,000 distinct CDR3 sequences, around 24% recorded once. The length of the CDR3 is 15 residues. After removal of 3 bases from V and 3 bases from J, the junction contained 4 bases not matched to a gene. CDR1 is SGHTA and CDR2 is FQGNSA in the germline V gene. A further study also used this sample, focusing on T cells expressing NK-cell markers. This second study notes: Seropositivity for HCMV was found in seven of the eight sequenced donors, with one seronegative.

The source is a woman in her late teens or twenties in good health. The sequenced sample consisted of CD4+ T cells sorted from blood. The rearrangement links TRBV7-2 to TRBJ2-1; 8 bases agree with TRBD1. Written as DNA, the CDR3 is TGTGCCAGCAGCTTTGGCACAGGGGGCTACAATGAGCAGTTCTTC. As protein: CASSFGTGGYNEQFF.